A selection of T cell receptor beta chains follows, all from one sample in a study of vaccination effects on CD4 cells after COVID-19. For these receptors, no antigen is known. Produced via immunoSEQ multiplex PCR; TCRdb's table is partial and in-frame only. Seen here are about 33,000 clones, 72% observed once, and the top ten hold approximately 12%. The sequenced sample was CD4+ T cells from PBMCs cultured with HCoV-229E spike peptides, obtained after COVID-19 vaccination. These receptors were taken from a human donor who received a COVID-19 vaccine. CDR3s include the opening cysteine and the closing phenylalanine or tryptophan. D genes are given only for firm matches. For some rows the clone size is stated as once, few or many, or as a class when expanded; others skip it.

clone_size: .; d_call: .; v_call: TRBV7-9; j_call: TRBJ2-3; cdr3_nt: TGTGCCAGCAGCTTAGGGGGAGGCCCCGCAGATACGCAGTATTTT; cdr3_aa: CASSLGGGPADTQYF
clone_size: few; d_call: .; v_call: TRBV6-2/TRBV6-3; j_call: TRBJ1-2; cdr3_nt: TGTGCCAGCAGTTACGACAGTCTCTATGGCTACACCTTC; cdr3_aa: CASSYDSLYGYTF
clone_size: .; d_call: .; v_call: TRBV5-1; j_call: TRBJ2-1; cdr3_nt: TGCGCCAGCAGCTTGGGGGCGGACAATGAGCAGTTCTTC; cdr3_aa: CASSLGADNEQFF
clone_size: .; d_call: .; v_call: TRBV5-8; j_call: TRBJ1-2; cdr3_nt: TGTGCCAGCAGCTTGGCTGGATATGGCTACACCTTC; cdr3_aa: CASSLAGYGYTF
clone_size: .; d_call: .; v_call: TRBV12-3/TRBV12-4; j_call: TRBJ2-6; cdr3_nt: TGTGCCAGCAGGGGGACAGGGGCCAACGTCCTGACTTTC; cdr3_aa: CASRGTGANVLTF
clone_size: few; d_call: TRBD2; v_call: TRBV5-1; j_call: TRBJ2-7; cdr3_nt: TGCGCCAGCAGCTTGTTGGCTAGCGGGAGATACGAGCAGTACTTC; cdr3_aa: CASSLLASGRYEQYF
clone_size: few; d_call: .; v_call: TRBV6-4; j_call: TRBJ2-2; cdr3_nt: TGTGCCAGCAGTGACTCAATCGCCGGGGAGCTGTTTTTT; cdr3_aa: CASSDSIAGELFF
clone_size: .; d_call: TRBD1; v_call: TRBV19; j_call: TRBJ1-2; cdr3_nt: TGTGCCAGTAGTACCCTCCCCGGACAGGGGTATGGCTACACCTTC; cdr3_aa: CASSTLPGQGYGYTF
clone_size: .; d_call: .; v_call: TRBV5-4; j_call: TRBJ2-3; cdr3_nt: TGTGCCAGCAGCTTGGCGGGGGGCCGGGCAGATACGCAGTATTTT; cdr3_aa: CASSLAGGRADTQYF
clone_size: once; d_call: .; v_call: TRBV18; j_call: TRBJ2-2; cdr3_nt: TGTGCCAGCTCACCACCGAATAAGGGAGCGAACACCGGGGAGCTGTTTTTT; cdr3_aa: CASSPPNKGANTGELFF
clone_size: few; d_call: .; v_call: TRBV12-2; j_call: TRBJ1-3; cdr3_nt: TGTGCAAGTCGCTTAAAAAACACCATATATTTT; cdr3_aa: CASRLKNTIYF
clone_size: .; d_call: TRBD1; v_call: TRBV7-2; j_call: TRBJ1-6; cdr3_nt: TGTGCCAGCAGCCCCTCCGGGACAGGGGGCGCGGTACGGTCACCCCTCCACTTT; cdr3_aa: CASSPSGTGGAVRSPLHF
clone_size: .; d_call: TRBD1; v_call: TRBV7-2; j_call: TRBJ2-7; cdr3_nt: TGTGCCAGCAGCTTATTTCACCAGGACAGGGGGTCCTACGAGCAGTACTTC; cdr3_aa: CASSLFHQDRGSYEQYF
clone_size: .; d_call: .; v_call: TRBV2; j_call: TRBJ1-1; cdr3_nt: TGTGCCGTAGGGCGAAACCTGAACACTGAAGCTTTCTTT; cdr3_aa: CAVGRNLNTEAFF
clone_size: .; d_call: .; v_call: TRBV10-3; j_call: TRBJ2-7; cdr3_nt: TGTGCCATCAGTGAGTTCGAGGGGCCTTCCTACGAGCAGTACTTC; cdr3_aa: CAISEFEGPSYEQYF
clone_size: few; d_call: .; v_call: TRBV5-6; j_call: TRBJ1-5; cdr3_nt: TGTGCCAGCAGCTTGGGTGGGGGCAATCAGCCCCAGCATTTT; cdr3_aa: CASSLGGGNQPQHF
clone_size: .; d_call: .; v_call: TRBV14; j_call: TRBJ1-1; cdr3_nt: TGTGCCAGCAGCCAAGAATTGTTACACCGGAACACTGAAGCTTTCTTT; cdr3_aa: CASSQELLHRNTEAFF
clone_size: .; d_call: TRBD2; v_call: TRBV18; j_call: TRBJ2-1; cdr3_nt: TGTGCCAGCTCATCCGCGGGGGGGTACAATGAGCAGTTCTTC; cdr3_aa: CASSSAGGYNEQFF
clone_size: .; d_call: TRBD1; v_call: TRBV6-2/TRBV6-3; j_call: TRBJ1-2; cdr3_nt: TGTGCCAGCAGCCGCCTGACAGGGGAGGGCTATGGCTACACCTTC; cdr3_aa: CASSRLTGEGYGYTF
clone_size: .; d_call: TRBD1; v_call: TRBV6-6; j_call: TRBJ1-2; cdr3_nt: TGTGCCAGCAGTTACTCGGACAGGTCCTATGGCTACACCTTC; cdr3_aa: CASSYSDRSYGYTF
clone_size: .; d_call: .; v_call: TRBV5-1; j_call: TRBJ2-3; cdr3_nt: TGCGCCAGCAGCTTGACACCGGGAGCAGATACGCAGTATTTT; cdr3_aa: CASSLTPGADTQYF
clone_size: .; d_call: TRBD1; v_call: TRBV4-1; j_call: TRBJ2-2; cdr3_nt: TGCGCCAGCAGCCAGGGACAGGGAGCCGGGGAGCTGTTTTTT; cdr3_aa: CASSQGQGAGELFF
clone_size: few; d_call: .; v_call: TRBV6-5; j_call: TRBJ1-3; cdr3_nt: TGTGCCAGCAGTTACGCAGGGGTGAAGAACACCATATATTTT; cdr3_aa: CASSYAGVKNTIYF
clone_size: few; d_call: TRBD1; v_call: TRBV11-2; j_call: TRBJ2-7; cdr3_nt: TGTGCCAGCAGCCCGCGACAGGGGGCCTCCTACGAGCAGTACTTC; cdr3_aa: CASSPRQGASYEQYF
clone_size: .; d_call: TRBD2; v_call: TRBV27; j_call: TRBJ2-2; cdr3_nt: TGTGCCAGCAGGTTTACGGGAGGGTACACCGGGGAGCTGTTTTTT; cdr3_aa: CASRFTGGYTGELFF
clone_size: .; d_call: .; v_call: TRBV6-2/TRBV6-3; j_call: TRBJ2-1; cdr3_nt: TGTGCCAGCAGTTACTCGACAGTTCGTTTCGGTGATGAGCAGTTCTTC; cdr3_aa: CASSYSTVRFGDEQFF
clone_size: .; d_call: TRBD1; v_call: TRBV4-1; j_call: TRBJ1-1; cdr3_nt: TGCGCCAGCAGCCAACCGGACAGGGGAGTGAACACTGAAGCTTTCTTT; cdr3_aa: CASSQPDRGVNTEAFF
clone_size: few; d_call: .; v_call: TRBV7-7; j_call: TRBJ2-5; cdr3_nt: TGTGCCAGCAGCTTCGGGACGTCGGAGACCCAGTACTTC; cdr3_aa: CASSFGTSETQYF